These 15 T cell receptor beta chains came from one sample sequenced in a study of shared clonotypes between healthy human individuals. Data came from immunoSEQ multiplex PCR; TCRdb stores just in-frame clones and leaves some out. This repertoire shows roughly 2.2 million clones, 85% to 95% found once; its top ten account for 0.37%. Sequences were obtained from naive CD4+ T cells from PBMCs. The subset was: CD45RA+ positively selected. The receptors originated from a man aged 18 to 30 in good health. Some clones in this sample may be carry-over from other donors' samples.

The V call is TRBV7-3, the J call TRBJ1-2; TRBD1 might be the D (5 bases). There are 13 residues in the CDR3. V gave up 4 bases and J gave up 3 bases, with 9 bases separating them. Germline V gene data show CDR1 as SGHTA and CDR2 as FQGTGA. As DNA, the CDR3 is TGTGCCAGCAGCTCCGGAGGGGACTATGGCTACACCTTC. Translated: CASSSGGDYGYTF. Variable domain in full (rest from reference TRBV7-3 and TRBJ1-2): GAGVSQTPSNKVTEKGKYVELRCDPISGHTALYWYRQSLGQGPEFLIYFQGTGAADDSGLPNDRFFAVRPEGSVSTLKIQRTERGDSAVYLCASSSGGDYGYTFGSGTRLTVV.

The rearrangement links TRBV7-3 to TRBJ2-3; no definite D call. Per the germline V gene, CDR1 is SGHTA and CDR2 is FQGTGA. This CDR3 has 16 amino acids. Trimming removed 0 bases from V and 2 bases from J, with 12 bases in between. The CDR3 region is CASSLTSLPDTDTQYF. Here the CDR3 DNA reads TGTGCCAGCAGCTTAACGTCCCTCCCTGACACAGATACGCAGTATTTT.

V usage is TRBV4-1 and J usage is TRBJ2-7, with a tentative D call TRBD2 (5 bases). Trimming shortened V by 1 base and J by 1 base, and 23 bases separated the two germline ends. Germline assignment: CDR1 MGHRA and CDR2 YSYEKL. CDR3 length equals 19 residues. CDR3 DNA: TGCGCCAGCAGCCAAGCCGCGAGCCTAGGACTGCCCCCTTCCTACGAGCAGTACTTC. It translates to CASSQAASLGLPPSYEQYF.

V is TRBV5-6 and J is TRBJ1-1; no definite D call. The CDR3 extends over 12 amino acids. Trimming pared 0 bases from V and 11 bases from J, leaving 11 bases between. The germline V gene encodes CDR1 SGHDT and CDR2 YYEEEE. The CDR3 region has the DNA TGTGCCAGCAGCTTGGTCGGGAGAGAGGCTTTCTTT. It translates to CASSLVGREAFF. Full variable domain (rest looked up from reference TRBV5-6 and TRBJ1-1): DAGVTQSPTHLIKTRGQQVTLRCSPKSGHDTVSWYQQALGQGPQFIFQYYEEEERQRGNFPDRFSGHQFPNYSSELNVNALLLGDSALYLCASSLVGREAFFGQGTRLTVV.

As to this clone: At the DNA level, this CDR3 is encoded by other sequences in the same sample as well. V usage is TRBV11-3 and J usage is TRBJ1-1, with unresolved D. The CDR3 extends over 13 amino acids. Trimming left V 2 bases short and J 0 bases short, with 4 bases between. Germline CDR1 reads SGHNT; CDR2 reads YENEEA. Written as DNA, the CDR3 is TGTGCCAGCAGCTTACACGTGAACACTGAAGCTTTCTTT. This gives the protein CASSLHVNTEAFF.

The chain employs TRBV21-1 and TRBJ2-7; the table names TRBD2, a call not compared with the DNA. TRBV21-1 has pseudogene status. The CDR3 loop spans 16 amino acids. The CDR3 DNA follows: TGTGCCAGCAGCAGAAGCCCATGCCTCGCAACCTACGAGCAGTACTTC. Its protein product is CASSRSPCLATYEQYF.

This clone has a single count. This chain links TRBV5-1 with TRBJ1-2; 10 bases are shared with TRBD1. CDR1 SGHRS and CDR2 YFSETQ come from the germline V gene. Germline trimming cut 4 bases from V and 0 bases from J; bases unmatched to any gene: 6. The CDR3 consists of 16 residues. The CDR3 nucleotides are TGCGCCAGCAGCCGAGTCGGACAGGGGGCTAACTATGGCTACACCTTC. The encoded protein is CASSRVGQGANYGYTF.

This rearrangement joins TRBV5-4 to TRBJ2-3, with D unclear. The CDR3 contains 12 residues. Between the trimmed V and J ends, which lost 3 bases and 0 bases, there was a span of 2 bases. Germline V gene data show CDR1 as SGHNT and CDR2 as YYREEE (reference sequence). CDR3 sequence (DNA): TGTGCCAGCAGCTATAGCACAGATACGCAGTATTTT. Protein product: CASSYSTDTQYF.

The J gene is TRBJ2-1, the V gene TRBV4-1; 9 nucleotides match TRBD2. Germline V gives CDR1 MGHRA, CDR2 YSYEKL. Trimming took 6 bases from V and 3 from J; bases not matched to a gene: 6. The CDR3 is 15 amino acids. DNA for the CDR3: TGCGCCAGCAGGGTGACTAGCGGCCTCTACAATGAGCAGTTCTTC. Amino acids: CASRVTSGLYNEQFF.

The CDR3 DNA follows: TGTGCCTGGAGGGGCGTATCTAGCACAGATACGCAGTATTTT. It translates to CAWRGVSSTDTQYF. This rearrangement joins TRBV30 to TRBJ2-3; D gene uncertain. This CDR3 has 14 amino acids. V lost 3 bases to trimming and J lost 0 bases, with 10 bases between them. Germline assignment: CDR1 GTSNPN and CDR2 SVGIG (reference sequence).

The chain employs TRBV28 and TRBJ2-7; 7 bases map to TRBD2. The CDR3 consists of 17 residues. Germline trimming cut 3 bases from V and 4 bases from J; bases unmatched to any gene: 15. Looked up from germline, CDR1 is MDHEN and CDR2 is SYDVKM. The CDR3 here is CASSFPGGRSSPYEQYF. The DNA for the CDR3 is TGTGCCAGCAGTTTCCCGGGAGGACGAAGCTCACCGTACGAGCAGTACTTC.

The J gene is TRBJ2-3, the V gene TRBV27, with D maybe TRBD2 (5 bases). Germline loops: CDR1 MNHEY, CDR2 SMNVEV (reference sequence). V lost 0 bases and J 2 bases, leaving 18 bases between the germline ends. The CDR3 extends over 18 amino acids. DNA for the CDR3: TGTGCCAGCAGTTTATCCCCTCTCGACGGGGATTACACAGATACGCAGTATTTT. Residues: CASSLSPLDGDYTDTQYF.

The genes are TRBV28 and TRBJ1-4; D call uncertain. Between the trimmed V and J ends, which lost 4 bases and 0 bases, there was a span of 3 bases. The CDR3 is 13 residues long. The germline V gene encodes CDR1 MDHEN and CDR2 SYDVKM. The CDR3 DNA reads TGTGCCAGCAGTTGGACAACTAATGAAAAACTGTTTTTT. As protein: CASSWTTNEKLFF.

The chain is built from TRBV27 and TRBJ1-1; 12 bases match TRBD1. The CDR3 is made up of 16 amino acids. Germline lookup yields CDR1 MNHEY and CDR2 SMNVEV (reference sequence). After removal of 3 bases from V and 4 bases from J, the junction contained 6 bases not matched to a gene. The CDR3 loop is CASSFGTGGFGTEAFF. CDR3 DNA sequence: TGTGCCAGCAGTTTTGGGACAGGGGGCTTCGGCACTGAAGCTTTCTTT.

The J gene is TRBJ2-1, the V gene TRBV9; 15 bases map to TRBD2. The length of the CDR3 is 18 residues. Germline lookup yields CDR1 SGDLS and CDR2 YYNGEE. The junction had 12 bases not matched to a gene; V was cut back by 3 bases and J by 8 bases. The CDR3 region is CASSESHLGTSGRHEQFF. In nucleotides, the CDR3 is TGTGCCAGCAGCGAGAGCCACCTCGGGACTAGCGGGAGGCATGAGCAGTTCTTC. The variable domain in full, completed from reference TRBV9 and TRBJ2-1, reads DSGVTQTPKHLITATGQRVTLRCSPRSGDLSVYWYQQSLDQGLQFLIQYYNGEERAKGNILERFSAQQFPDLHSELNLSSLELGDSALYFCASSESHLGTSGRHEQFFGPGTRLTVL.